This T cell receptor (beta chain) was sequenced during a study of T cell repertoires in cytomegalovirus infection. Findings and caveats of the study: Ex vivo responses were dominated by HLA-C-restricted CMV-specific TCR beta clonotypes.

There are many counts of this clonotype. The target antigen is unknown. TCRdb reprocessed the reads with MiXCR, giving one entry per CDR3 protein. The data show around 800,000 distinct CDR3 sequences, with 32% seen just once and around 12% held by the top ten. The sample here was cultured CD8+ T cells from PBMCs, taken from culture after CMV antigen stimulation. This sequence originates from a human donor in good health (CMV status not recorded). Some clones in this sample may be carry-over from other donors' samples.

The CDR3 DNA sequence: TGTGCCAGCAGCTTAGTACCAGGGCGCGTAATGTATGAGCAGTTCTTC. It translates to CASSLVPGRVMYEQFF. The rearrangement joins TRBV7-9 to TRBJ2-1, with D possibly matching TRBD1 (5 bases). V dropped 1 base and J dropped 8 bases, with 18 bases sitting between them. The CDR3 loop spans 16 amino acids. The germline CDR1 and CDR2 sequences are SEHNR and FQNEAQ (reference sequence).